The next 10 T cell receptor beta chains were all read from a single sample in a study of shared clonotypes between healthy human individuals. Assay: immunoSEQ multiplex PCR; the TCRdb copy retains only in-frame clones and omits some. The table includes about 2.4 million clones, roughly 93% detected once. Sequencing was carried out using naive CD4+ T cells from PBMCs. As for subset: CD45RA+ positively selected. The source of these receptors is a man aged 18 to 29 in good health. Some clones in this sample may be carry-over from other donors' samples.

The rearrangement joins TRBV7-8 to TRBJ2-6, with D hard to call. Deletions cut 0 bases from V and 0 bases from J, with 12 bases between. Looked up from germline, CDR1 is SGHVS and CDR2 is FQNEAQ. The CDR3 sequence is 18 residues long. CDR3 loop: CASSLALAVSSGANVLTF. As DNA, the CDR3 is TGTGCCAGCAGCTTAGCGCTGGCCGTAAGCTCTGGGGCCAACGTCCTGACTTTC.

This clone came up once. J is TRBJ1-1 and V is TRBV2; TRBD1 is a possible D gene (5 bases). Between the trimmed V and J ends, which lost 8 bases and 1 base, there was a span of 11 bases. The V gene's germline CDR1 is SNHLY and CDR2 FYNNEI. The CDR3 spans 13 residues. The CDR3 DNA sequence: TGTGCCAGCGACCTCGACAGGAACACTGAAGCTTTCTTT. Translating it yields CASDLDRNTEAFF.

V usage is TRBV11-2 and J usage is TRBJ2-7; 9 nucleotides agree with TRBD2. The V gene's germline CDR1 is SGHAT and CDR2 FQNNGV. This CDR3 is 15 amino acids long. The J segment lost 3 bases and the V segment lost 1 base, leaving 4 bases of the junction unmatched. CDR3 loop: CASSLGLAESYEQYF. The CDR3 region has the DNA TGTGCCAGCAGCTTAGGACTAGCGGAAAGCTACGAGCAGTACTTC.

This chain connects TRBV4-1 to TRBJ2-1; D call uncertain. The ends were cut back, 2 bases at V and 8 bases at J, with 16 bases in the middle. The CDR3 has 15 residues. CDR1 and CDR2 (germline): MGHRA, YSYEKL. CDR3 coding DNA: TGCGCCAGCAGCCAACGGCGAGCCGATTTGGATGAGCAGTTCTTC. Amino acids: CASSQRRADLDEQFF.

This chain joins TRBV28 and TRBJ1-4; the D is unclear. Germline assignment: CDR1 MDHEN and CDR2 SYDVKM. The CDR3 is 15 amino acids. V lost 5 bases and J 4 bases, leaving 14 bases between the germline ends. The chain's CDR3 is CASSPRVGYNEKLFF. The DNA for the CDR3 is TGTGCCAGCAGTCCAAGAGTGGGATATAATGAAAAACTGTTTTTT.

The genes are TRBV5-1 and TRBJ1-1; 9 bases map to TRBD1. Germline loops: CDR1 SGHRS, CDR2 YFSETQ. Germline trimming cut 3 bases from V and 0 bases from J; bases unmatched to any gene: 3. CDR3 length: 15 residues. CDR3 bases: TGCGCCAGCAGCTACGGACAGGGGATGAACACTGAAGCTTTCTTT. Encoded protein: CASSYGQGMNTEAFF. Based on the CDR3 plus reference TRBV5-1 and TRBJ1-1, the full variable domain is KAGVTQTPRYLIKTRGQQVTLSCSPISGHRSVSWYQQTPGQGLQFLFEYFSETQRNKGNFPGRFSGRQFSNSRSEMNVSTLELGDSALYLCASSYGQGMNTEAFFGQGTRLTVV.

The CDR3 region has the DNA TGCGCCAGCAGCCAAGACAGACCGACCTACGAGCAGTACTTC. Protein product: CASSQDRPTYEQYF. The gene calls are TRBV4-1 and TRBJ2-7; D unclear. Trimming took off 0 bases at V and 2 bases at J, with 8 bases between the two ends. The CDR3 sequence is 14 residues long. The germline gives CDR1 MGHRA, CDR2 YSYEKL.

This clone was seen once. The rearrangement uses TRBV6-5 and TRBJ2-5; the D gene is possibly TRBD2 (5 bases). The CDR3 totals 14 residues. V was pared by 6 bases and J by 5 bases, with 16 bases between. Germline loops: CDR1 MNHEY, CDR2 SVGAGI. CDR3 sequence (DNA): TGTGCCAGCAGCCCGAACCGGGGAATGGAGACCCAGTACTTC. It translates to CASSPNRGMETQYF.

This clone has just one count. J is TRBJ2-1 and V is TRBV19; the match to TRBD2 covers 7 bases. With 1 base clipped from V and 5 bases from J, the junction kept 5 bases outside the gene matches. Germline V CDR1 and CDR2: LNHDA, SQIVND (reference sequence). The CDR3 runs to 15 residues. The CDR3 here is CASSIVWLADNEQFF. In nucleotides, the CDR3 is TGTGCCAGTAGTATAGTTTGGCTAGCGGACAATGAGCAGTTCTTC.

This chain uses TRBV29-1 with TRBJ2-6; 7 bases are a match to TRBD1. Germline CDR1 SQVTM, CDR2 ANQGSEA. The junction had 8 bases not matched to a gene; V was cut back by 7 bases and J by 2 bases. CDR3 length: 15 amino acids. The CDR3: CSALTGNAGANVLTF. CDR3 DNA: TGCAGCGCCCTGACAGGGAACGCTGGGGCCAACGTCCTGACTTTC. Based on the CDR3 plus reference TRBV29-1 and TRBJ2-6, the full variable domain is SAVISQKPSRDICQRGTSLTIQCQVDSQVTMMFWYRQQPGQSLTLIATANQGSEATYESGFVIDKFPISRPNLTFSTLTVSNMSPEDSSIYLCSALTGNAGANVLTFGAGSRLTVL.